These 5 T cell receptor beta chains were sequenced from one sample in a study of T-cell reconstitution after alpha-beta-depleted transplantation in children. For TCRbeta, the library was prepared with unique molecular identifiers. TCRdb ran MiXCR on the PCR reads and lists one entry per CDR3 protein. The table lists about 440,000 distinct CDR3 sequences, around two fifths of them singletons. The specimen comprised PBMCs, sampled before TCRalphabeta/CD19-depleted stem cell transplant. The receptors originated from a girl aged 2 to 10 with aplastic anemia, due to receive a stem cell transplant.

The CDR3 sequence is CASSFVENTGELFF. CDR3 sequence (DNA): TGTGCCAGCAGTTTTGTGGAAAACACCGGGGAGCTGTTTTTT. The chain has TRBV12-3 or TRBV12-4 and TRBJ2-2; the D is unclear. V was pared by 3 bases and J by 2 bases, with 7 bases between. The CDR3 covers 14 residues.

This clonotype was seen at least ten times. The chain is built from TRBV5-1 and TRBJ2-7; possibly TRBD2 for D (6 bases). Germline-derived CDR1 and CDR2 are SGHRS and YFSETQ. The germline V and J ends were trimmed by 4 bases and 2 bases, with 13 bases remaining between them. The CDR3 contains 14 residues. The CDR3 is CASSPGLIPYEQYF. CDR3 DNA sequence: TGCGCCAGCAGCCCCGGACTAATTCCCTACGAGCAGTACTTC.

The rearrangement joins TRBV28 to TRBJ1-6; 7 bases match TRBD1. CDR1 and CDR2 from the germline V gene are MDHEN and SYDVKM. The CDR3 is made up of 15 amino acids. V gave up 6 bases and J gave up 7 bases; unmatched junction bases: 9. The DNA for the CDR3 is TGTGCCAGCAGGATTGCGACAGGGTCAAATTCACCCCTCCACTTT. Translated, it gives CASRIATGSNSPLHF.

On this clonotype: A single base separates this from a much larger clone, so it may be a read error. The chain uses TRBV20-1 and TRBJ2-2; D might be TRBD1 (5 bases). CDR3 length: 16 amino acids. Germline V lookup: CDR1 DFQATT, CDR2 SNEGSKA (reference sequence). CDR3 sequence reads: CCARDGHRQNTGELFF. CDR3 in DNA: TGCTGTGCTAGAGATGGACACAGACAGAACACCGGGGAGCTGTTTTTT.

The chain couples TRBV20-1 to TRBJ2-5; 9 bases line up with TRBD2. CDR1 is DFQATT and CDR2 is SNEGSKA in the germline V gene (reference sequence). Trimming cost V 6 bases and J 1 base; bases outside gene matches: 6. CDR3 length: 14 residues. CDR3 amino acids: CSAERGGVQETQYF. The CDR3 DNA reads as TGCAGTGCCGAGCGCGGGGGGGTCCAAGAGACCCAGTACTTC.